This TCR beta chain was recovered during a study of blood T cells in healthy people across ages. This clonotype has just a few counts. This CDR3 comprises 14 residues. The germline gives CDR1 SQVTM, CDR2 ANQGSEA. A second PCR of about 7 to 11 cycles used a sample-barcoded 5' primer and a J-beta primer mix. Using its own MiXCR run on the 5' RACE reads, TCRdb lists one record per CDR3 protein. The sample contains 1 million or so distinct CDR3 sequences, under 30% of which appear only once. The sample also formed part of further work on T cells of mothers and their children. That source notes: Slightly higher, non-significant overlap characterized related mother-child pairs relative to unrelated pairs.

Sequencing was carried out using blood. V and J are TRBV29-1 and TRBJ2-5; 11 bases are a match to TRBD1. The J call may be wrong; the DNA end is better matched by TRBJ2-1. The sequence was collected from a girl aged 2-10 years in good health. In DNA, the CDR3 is TGCAGCGCCTGGGGACAGGGGGTTTACAATGAGCAGTTCTTC. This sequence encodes CSAWGQGVYNEQFF.